The 22 T cell receptor beta chains below come from one sample, sequenced in a study of cytomegalovirus exposure and HLA in healthy donors. Clones were read by immunoSEQ multiplex PCR, and TCRdb kept only the in-frame ones, dropping some. The sample contains fewer than 120,000 clones, around nine tenths of which appear only once. Sample: PBMCs. These receptors all stem from a woman in her twenties or thirties in good health and CMV-seropositive.

The chain couples TRBV7-9 to TRBJ2-5, with 9 positions matching TRBD1. The CDR3 has 14 amino acids. Germline CDR1 SEHNR, CDR2 FQNEAQ (reference sequence). V lost 5 bases, J lost 5 bases, and 6 bases stayed unmatched. The CDR3 reads CASSTGTGLETQYF. DNA for the CDR3: TGTGCCAGCAGCACCGGGACAGGGTTGGAGACCCAGTACTTC.

The genes are TRBV7-2 and TRBJ1-1, with 8 positions matching TRBD1. The CDR3 runs to 13 residues. Germline V gene sequence: CDR1 SGHTA, CDR2 FQGNSA. The V gene end was trimmed by 3 bases and the J gene end by 6 bases; junction bases not matched to a gene: 3. The CDR3 DNA follows: TGTGCCAGCAGCTTGCAGGGGGCTGCTGAAGCTTTCTTT. This codes for CASSLQGAAEAFF.

The chain carries TRBV7-3 and TRBJ2-7, with 7 bases that match TRBD1. J was trimmed by 2 bases and V by 5 bases; bases with no gene match: 12. The V gene's germline CDR1 is SGHTA and CDR2 FQGTGA. This CDR3 contains 16 residues. CDR3 in DNA: TGTGCCAGCAGCCCCCAAGGGGGCGTAACGACCTACGAGCAGTACTTC. Translating gives CASSPQGGVTTYEQYF.

The chain carries TRBV16 and TRBJ2-5; D gene ambiguous. With 1 base removed from V and 2 bases from J, the gap between germline ends came to 11 bases. The V gene's germline CDR1 is KGHSY and CDR2 FQNENV. The CDR3 is 15 amino acids. CDR3 sequence reads: CASSQFVVPQETQYF. The CDR3 DNA reads as TGTGCCAGCAGCCAATTTGTTGTCCCTCAAGAGACCCAGTACTTC.

The chain recombines TRBV18 with TRBJ2-1, with D possibly TRBD2 on 6 matching bases. From germline, CDR1 is KGHSH and CDR2 LQKENI. The CDR3 runs 16 residues. V lost 2 bases and J lost 0, with 11 bases in between. The CDR3 bases are TGTGCCAGCTCACCAAATGGGCGGGACTCCTACAATGAGCAGTTCTTC. It specifies CASSPNGRDSYNEQFF.

This CDR3 is CASSSLWGGSNQPQHF. The CDR3 bases are TGTGCCAGCAGTTCCCTCTGGGGGGGCAGCAATCAGCCCCAGCATTTT. V usage is TRBV27 and J usage is TRBJ1-5; D perhaps matches TRBD1 (6 bases). Trimming stripped 4 bases from V and 1 base from J, with 14 bases between. This CDR3 spans 16 amino acids. Looked up from germline, CDR1 is MNHEY and CDR2 is SMNVEV (reference sequence).

V gene TRBV2 combines with J gene TRBJ2-7; 7 nucleotides line up with TRBD1. V dropped 6 bases and J dropped 6; count of bases not matched to a gene: 11. The CDR3 extends over 14 amino acids. Germline assignment: CDR1 SNHLY and CDR2 FYNNEI. As DNA, the CDR3 is TGTGCCAGCAGATTTACAGGGGCTGTAGGCGAGCAGTACTTC. Translation gives CASRFTGAVGEQYF.

The chain carries TRBV2 and TRBJ1-2, with 9 bases matching TRBD1. V lost 1 base and J lost 1; bases outside the gene matches: 1. Germline CDR1 is SNHLY and CDR2 is FYNNEI. This CDR3 region has 15 residues. The chain's CDR3 is CASSEGGQGNYGYTF. The CDR3 DNA reads TGTGCCAGCAGTGAAGGGGGACAGGGTAACTATGGCTACACCTTC.

The chain has TRBV2 and TRBJ1-2; TRBD1 matches at 11 bases. With V trimmed by 6 bases and J by 6 bases, 3 bases remained unmatched. The CDR3 totals 13 residues. In germline, CDR1 is SNHLY, CDR2 FYNNEI. CDR3 sequence: CASRGDRGNGYTF. The CDR3 DNA reads as TGTGCCAGCAGGGGGGACAGGGGGAATGGCTACACCTTC.

The chain uses TRBV2 and TRBJ2-7; possible D gene TRBD1, 5 bases. V lost 2 bases and J lost 2, with 16 bases in between. CDR1 and CDR2 from the germline V gene are SNHLY and FYNNEI. This CDR3 comprises 16 residues. The CDR3 loop reads CASSETLQGDTYEQYF. In DNA form, the CDR3 reads TGTGCCAGCAGTGAAACTTTGCAGGGCGATACCTACGAGCAGTACTTC.

V gene TRBV28 combines with J gene TRBJ2-7; TRBD1 agrees at 9 bases. J gave up 3 bases and V 5 bases, and 5 bases lay outside the gene matches. The CDR3 contains 14 residues. The germline gives CDR1 MDHEN, CDR2 SYDVKM. CDR3 amino acids: CASSRTGALYEQYF. CDR3 sequence (DNA): TGTGCCAGCAGTCGGACAGGGGCCCTCTACGAGCAGTACTTC.

V and J are TRBV6-5 and TRBJ1-2; 7 nucleotides align to TRBD1. Per the germline V gene, CDR1 is MNHEY and CDR2 is SVGAGI. The CDR3 contains 13 residues. V lost 5 bases to trimming and J lost 5 bases; unmatched junction nucleotides: 5. The CDR3, as DNA: TGTGCCAGCAGTCGGGACAGAGAATATGGCTACACCTTC. It specifies CASSRDREYGYTF.

V usage is TRBV5-1 and J usage is TRBJ2-7; D is possibly TRBD1 (6 bases). V was trimmed by 4 bases and J by 0 bases, leaving 14 bases between them. CDR1 and CDR2 from the germline V gene are SGHRS and YFSETQ. This CDR3 is built from 15 residues. CDR3 residues: CASSPYQGSSYEQYF. The CDR3 DNA reads as TGCGCCAGCAGCCCATACCAGGGGAGCTCCTACGAGCAGTACTTC.

The chain couples TRBV11-3 to TRBJ1-5, with 7 bases aligning to TRBD1. Germline V gene data show CDR1 as SGHNT and CDR2 as YENEEA. The ends lost 1 base at V and 0 bases at J; junction bases unmatched: 6. This CDR3 has 17 residues. CDR3 residues: CASSLARTGVSNQPQHF. Written as DNA, the CDR3 is TGTGCCAGCAGCTTAGCCCGCACAGGGGTTAGCAATCAGCCCCAGCATTTT.

The rearrangement uses TRBV19 and TRBJ2-3; possibly TRBD2 for D (5 bases). In germline, CDR1 is LNHDA, CDR2 SQIVND (reference sequence). The length of the CDR3 is 15 residues. Trimming removed 1 base from V and 0 bases from J, with 8 bases in between. The CDR3 DNA reads TGTGCCAGTAGTATAGCGCCGGGAAGCACAGATACGCAGTATTTT. Translating gives CASSIAPGSTDTQYF.

CDR3 residues: CASSGGGRIEKLFF. CDR3 sequence (DNA): TGTGCCAGCTCTGGGGGGGGACGGATTGAAAAACTGTTTTTT. The rearrangement uses TRBV2 and TRBJ1-4; D may be TRBD1 (5 bases). The CDR3 contains 14 residues. With 8 bases removed from V and 7 bases from J, the gap between germline ends came to 17 bases. Germline assignment: CDR1 SNHLY and CDR2 FYNNEI.

This rearrangement joins TRBV27 to TRBJ2-2; D remains ambiguous. In germline, CDR1 is MNHEY, CDR2 SMNVEV (reference sequence). The CDR3 length is 13 residues. V dropped 0 bases and J dropped 7 bases, with 6 bases sitting between them. The CDR3 nucleotides read TGTGCCAGCAGTTTATCCTATGGCGGGGAGCTGTTTTTT. Its protein is CASSLSYGGELFF.

This chain joins TRBV7-2 and TRBJ1-2; the match to TRBD1 covers 9 bases. This CDR3 is 14 amino acids long. V dropped 5 bases and J dropped 4; count of bases not matched to a gene: 5. Per germline, CDR1 SGHTA and CDR2 FQGNSA. The chain's CDR3 is CASSPTGGSYGYTF. The CDR3 DNA reads as TGTGCCAGCAGCCCGACAGGGGGTAGCTATGGCTACACCTTC.

The rearrangement joins TRBV9 to TRBJ1-2, with D perhaps TRBD1 (5 bases). The ends were cut back, 3 bases at V and 6 bases at J, with 12 bases in the middle. The CDR3 has 13 residues. Looked up from germline, CDR1 is SGDLS and CDR2 is YYNGEE. The CDR3 DNA follows: TGTGCCAGCAGCGAGTACCGGGGGGATGGCTACACCTTC. It encodes CASSEYRGDGYTF.

The chain carries TRBV7-9 and TRBJ2-3; weak D call: TRBD2 (5 bases). V lost 1 base to trimming and J lost 3 bases, with 11 bases between them. Per the germline V gene, CDR1 is SEHNR and CDR2 is FQNEAQ (reference sequence). There are 15 residues in the CDR3. CDR3 residues: CASSLERGATDTQYF. In nucleotides, the CDR3 is TGTGCCAGCAGCTTAGAACGGGGAGCAACAGATACGCAGTATTTT.

The chain employs TRBV19 and TRBJ1-4, with 7 bases that match TRBD1. Germline V gene lookup returns CDR1 LNHDA and CDR2 SQIVND (reference sequence). CDR3 length equals 15 residues. J was trimmed by 3 bases and V by 7 bases; bases with no gene match: 8. This chain's CDR3 is CASTRGSTANEKLFF. The CDR3 region has the DNA TGTGCCAGTACCAGGGGGTCGACGGCTAATGAAAAACTGTTTTTT.

This CDR3 reads CASTPGDRDHEQYF. The CDR3 DNA is TGTGCCAGCACCCCCGGGGACAGGGACCACGAGCAGTACTTC. The rearrangement links TRBV28 to TRBJ2-7; 9 bases line up with TRBD1. This CDR3 is built from 14 residues. CDR1 is MDHEN and CDR2 is SYDVKM in the germline V gene. V gave up 7 bases and J gave up 5 bases; unmatched junction bases: 9.